This is a list of T cell receptor beta chains from one sample in a study of cytomegalovirus exposure and HLA in healthy donors. Method: immunoSEQ multiplex PCR; TCRdb's copy keeps in-frame clones and lacks some. Of some 60,000 clones in the sample, more than 70% were seen once. The sequencing sample was made of PBMCs. The receptors derive from a woman aged 25 to 39 in good health and CMV-seronegative. Both conserved end residues are part of each CDR3. D genes are given only for firm matches. A row's size may be missing; if present it is once, few, many or a size class.

>TRBJ2-2|-|-|TRBV12-5
TGTGCTAGTGGTTTTCTCGGTACCGGGGAGCTGTTTTTT
CASGFLGTGELFF
>TRBJ1-6|-|TRBD1|TRBV5-1
TGCGCCAGCAGCTGGGAGGGACAGGGGAGTAATTCACCCCTCCACTTT
CASSWEGQGSNSPLHF
>TRBJ2-1|-|TRBD2|TRBV19
TGTGCCAGTAGTATAGGAGGGACTAGCTACAATGAGCAGTTCTTC
CASSIGGTSYNEQFF
>TRBJ2-3|-|TRBD2|TRBV28
TGTGCCAGTTCTTTATGGACTAGCGGGGCCAGCACAGATACGCAGTATTTT
CASSLWTSGASTDTQYF
>TRBJ2-5|once|-|TRBV2
TGTGCCAGCAGTGAAACCAGCCAAGAGACCCAGTACTTC
CASSETSQETQYF
>TRBJ2-7|-|TRBD2|TRBV6-5
TGTGCCAGCAGCCCCGGGACTAGCGCCTACGAGCAGTACTTC
CASSPGTSAYEQYF
>TRBJ1-1|-|-|TRBV5-4
TGTGCCAGCAGCTTGCCCGGACACGCGAGCGTGAACACTGAAGCTTTCTTT
CASSLPGHASVNTEAFF
>TRBJ2-1|-|-|TRBV19
TGTGCCAGTAGCGACAGGAAGTTCGATGAGCAGTTCTTC
CASSDRKFDEQFF
>TRBJ2-7|-|-|TRBV5-6
TGTGCCAGCAGCCCAAGGACAGTCTACGAGCAGTACTTC
CASSPRTVYEQYF
>TRBJ2-1|-|-|TRBV11-2
TGTGCCAGCAGCCGAACGCGGACTCAGAACCAGCAGTTCTTC
CASSRTRTQNQQFF
>TRBJ1-2|few|-|TRBV19
TGTGCCAGTAGTATAGTATCAGGGTACTATGGCTACACCTTC
CASSIVSGYYGYTF
>TRBJ1-5|few|-|TRBV5-1
TGCGCCAGCAGCTTTGGCGGAAGCAATCAGCCCCAGCATTTT
CASSFGGSNQPQHF
>TRBJ1-5|-|-|TRBV7-2
TGTGCCAGCAGCTTAGAGGGAGGGGTTAGCAATCAGCCCCAGCATTTT
CASSLEGGVSNQPQHF
>TRBJ2-7|once|TRBD2|TRBV27
TGTGCCAGCAGTTTACTTCGGACTAGCGGGGCCAACGAGCAGTACTTC
CASSLLRTSGANEQYF
>TRBJ2-2|few|-|TRBV29-1
TGCAGCGTTGGCAGGTCCACAAACACCGGGGAGCTGTTTTTT
CSVGRSTNTGELFF
>TRBJ1-2|-|TRBD1|TRBV25-1
TGTGCCAGCAGTGATCCACAGGGGCCCTATGGCTACACCTTC
CASSDPQGPYGYTF
>TRBJ2-1|-|-|TRBV7-2
TGTGCCAGCAGCCCCCCGGGGGGCCACAATGAGCAGTTCTTC
CASSPPGGHNEQFF
>TRBJ2-4|-|TRBD1|TRBV7-9
TGTGCCAGCAGCCTTAGGAGGGGACAGGTCAGCGGAAACATTCAGTACTTC
CASSLRRGQVSGNIQYF
>TRBJ2-3|-|-|TRBV4-2
TGTGCCAGCAGCCAAGATCCAACCGGGAGTGGTGGAGATACGCAGTATTTT
CASSQDPTGSGGDTQYF
>TRBJ1-1|few|-|TRBV19
TGTGCCAGTAATATACGAGGACAGTTGAACACTGAAGCTTTCTTT
CASNIRGQLNTEAFF
>TRBJ2-7|-|-|TRBV11-2
TGTGCCAGCAGCTTCAGCAGGGGTAACGAGCAGTACTTC
CASSFSRGNEQYF
>TRBJ2-5|once|TRBD2|TRBV9
TGTGCCAGCAGCGGACTAGCCTTAGAGACCCAGTACTTC
CASSGLALETQYF
>TRBJ1-5|-|-|TRBV6-1
TGTGCCAGCAGTGCATCGGGGGGCGGTTATCAGCCCCAGCATTTT
CASSASGGGYQPQHF
>TRBJ2-2|-|-|TRBV27
TGTGCCAGCAGTTTAAGTACAGGGCAGGGGGAGCTGTTTTTT
CASSLSTGQGELFF
>TRBJ2-3|-|-|TRBV2
TGTGCCAGCAGTGAAGGGCTAGCGTCTAGCACAGATACGCAGTATTTT
CASSEGLASSTDTQYF
>TRBJ1-5|-|TRBD1|TRBV7-2
TGTGCCAGCAGCTCGGACAGGGAGTTGAGCAATCAGCCCCAGCATTTT
CASSSDRELSNQPQHF
>TRBJ2-3|once|TRBD1|TRBV14
TGTGCCAGCAGCCCCTACCGGGGACAGAACACAGATACGCAGTATTTT
CASSPYRGQNTDTQYF
>TRBJ2-1|-|-|TRBV6-5
TGTGCCAGCAGTTACTCGGGACTCGGGGGTTTGAATGAGCAGTTCTTC
CASSYSGLGGLNEQFF
>TRBJ2-3|-|TRBD2|TRBV10-3
TGTGCCATCAGTGACATGGGGGGGAGGATGGATACGCAGTATTTT
CAISDMGGRMDTQYF
>TRBJ2-4|-|TRBD2|TRBV28
TGTGCCAGCAGTCCCGGGGGGGCGTCCAAAAACATTCAGTACTTC
CASSPGGASKNIQYF
>TRBJ2-4|-|-|TRBV5-1
TGCGCCAGCAGCTTAGACTCATTAAACATTCAGTACTTC
CASSLDSLNIQYF
>TRBJ1-1|few|TRBD1|TRBV9
TGTGCCAGCAGCTTCCGGACAGGGTCCGTGAGCACTGAAGCTTTCTTT
CASSFRTGSVSTEAFF
>TRBJ2-1|-|-|TRBV7-3
TGTGCCAGCAGCTCGAGCGGGTATTACAATGGGCAGTTCTTC
CASSSSGYYNGQFF
>TRBJ1-4|-|TRBD1|TRBV5-1
TGCGCCAGCAGTAAGGGACAGGGGACTAATGAAAAACTGTTTTTT
CASSKGQGTNEKLFF
>TRBJ2-2|-|TRBD1|TRBV11-1
TGTGCCAGCAGCTTAGAAGGGGGCGGTTACACCGGGGAGCTGTTTTTT
CASSLEGGGYTGELFF
>TRBJ2-1|-|-|TRBV28
TGTGCCAGCAACAGAAACAATGAGCAGTTCTTC
CASNRNNEQFF
>TRBJ2-3|once|TRBD2|TRBV7-2
TGTGCCAGCAGCTTAGCACTAGCGGGAGGCGGTGATACGCAGTATTTT
CASSLALAGGGDTQYF
>TRBJ2-1|-|-|TRBV5-1
TGCGCCAGCAGCCAAATTAGCGGTTTTGAAGCAGGAACCTCCTACAATGAGCAGTTCTTC
CASSQISGFEAGTSYNEQFF
>TRBJ1-5|-|-|TRBV7-2
TGTGCCAGCAGCTTAGTAAGCCTTAATCAGCCCCAGCATTTT
CASSLVSLNQPQHF
>TRBJ1-1|-|TRBD1|TRBV10-3
TGTGCCATCAGTGGATGGGACAGCCCCTGTGAAGCTTTCTTT
CAISGWDSPCEAFF
>TRBJ1-2|-|-|TRBV30
TGTGCCTGGAGTACGAGGAATGGCTACACCTTC
CAWSTRNGYTF
>TRBJ1-1|-|-|TRBV11-2
TGTGCCAGCAGCTTAGAGGGCAGTAGGAACACTGAAGCTTTCTTT
CASSLEGSRNTEAFF
>TRBJ2-7|-|-|TRBV30
TGTGCCTGGACAACAGGGAGCGCTTTAGACGAGCAGTACTTC
CAWTTGSALDEQYF
>TRBJ2-1|-|TRBD2|TRBV7-3
TGTGCCAGCAGCTTAATTTTTAGCGGGAGAGGGAATGAGCAGTTCTTC
CASSLIFSGRGNEQFF
>TRBJ2-3|-|TRBD2|TRBV11-2
TGTGCCAGCAGCTCCACTAGCGGTAGCACAGATACGCAGTATTTT
CASSSTSGSTDTQYF
>TRBJ2-3|-|-|TRBV19
TGTGCCAGTAGATTCCAGCGGCATTCAGATACGCAGTATTTT
CASRFQRHSDTQYF
>TRBJ2-1|-|-|TRBV4-3
TGCGCCAGCAGCCAAGCTGGCGGATACTCCTACAATGAGCAGTTCTTC
CASSQAGGYSYNEQFF
>TRBJ1-2|few|TRBD1|TRBV28
TGTGCCAGCCCGGTCACAGGGGCCGACTATGGCTACACCTTC
CASPVTGADYGYTF